The rows below give T cell receptor beta chains drawn from one sample of a study of Ad26.COV2.S vaccination and SARS-CoV-2 variants. Produced via immunoSEQ multiplex PCR; TCRdb's table is partial and in-frame only. The data hold hundreds of thousands of clones, with about 90% observed a single time. Sample: peripheral blood, taken in a trial of Ad26.COV2.S vaccine versus placebo. These receptor sequences come from a person between 18 and 60 years old who received the Ad26.COV2.S COVID-19 vaccine or a placebo. Each CDR3 is given with its conserved first and last residue. The D gene is left open where the match is weak. Part of the rows lack a size; the others show once, few, many or a class for expanded clones.

V gene: TRBV19
clone size: once
J gene: TRBJ2-7
D gene: NA
CDR3 DNA: TGTGCCAGTAGTATTGTCGAGCAGTACTTC
CDR3 protein: CASSIVEQYF

V gene: TRBV28
clone size: NA
J gene: TRBJ1-5
D gene: NA
CDR3 DNA: TGTGCCAGCAGTTACCCCGCGCGGGATCAGCCCCAGCATTTT
CDR3 protein: CASSYPARDQPQHF

V gene: TRBV28
clone size: NA
J gene: TRBJ1-2
D gene: NA
CDR3 DNA: TGTGCCAGCAGTTTGATTGACAGCAGCTACACCTTC
CDR3 protein: CASSLIDSSYTF

V gene: TRBV7-8
clone size: NA
J gene: TRBJ2-2
D gene: TRBD1
CDR3 DNA: TGTGCCAGCAGCCCGGGGACGACAGGGGCCGGGGAGCTGTTTTTT
CDR3 protein: CASSPGTTGAGELFF

V gene: TRBV15
clone size: NA
J gene: TRBJ1-4
D gene: NA
CDR3 DNA: TGTGCCACCAGCAGAGTATACGGGCAGGGGGAAAAACTGTTTTTT
CDR3 protein: CATSRVYGQGEKLFF

V gene: TRBV5-1
clone size: NA
J gene: TRBJ2-3
D gene: NA
CDR3 DNA: TGCGCCAGCAGCTTGGGACTTAGACAGGCTAGCACAGATACGCAGTATTTT
CDR3 protein: CASSLGLRQASTDTQYF

V gene: TRBV5-4
clone size: NA
J gene: TRBJ2-7
D gene: NA
CDR3 DNA: TGTGCCAGCAGCTTGGACTACGAGCAGTACTTC
CDR3 protein: CASSLDYEQYF

V gene: TRBV11-3
clone size: once
J gene: TRBJ2-4
D gene: TRBD2
CDR3 DNA: TGTGCCAGCAGCCGGGGGGGTGCCGCCAAAAACATTCAGTACTTC
CDR3 protein: CASSRGGAAKNIQYF

V gene: TRBV6-6
clone size: NA
J gene: TRBJ1-2
D gene: TRBD1
CDR3 DNA: TGTGCCAGCAGTCTCTCCGGGACAGGGGGCACCCGACTAAATGGCTACACCTTC
CDR3 protein: CASSLSGTGGTRLNGYTF

V gene: TRBV6-5
clone size: NA
J gene: TRBJ1-2
D gene: TRBD1
CDR3 DNA: TGTGCCAGCAGACCCCCGGGACAGGGAAGAGGCTACACCTTC
CDR3 protein: CASRPPGQGRGYTF

V gene: TRBV6-5
clone size: NA
J gene: TRBJ1-2
D gene: TRBD1
CDR3 DNA: TGTGCCAGCAGACGTGACAGGGGGCGGGAGTATGGCTACACCTTC
CDR3 protein: CASRRDRGREYGYTF

V gene: TRBV5-1
clone size: NA
J gene: TRBJ1-6
D gene: NA
CDR3 DNA: TGCGCCAGCAGCTTGGAATCGGGAAATTCACCCCTCCACTTT
CDR3 protein: CASSLESGNSPLHF

V gene: TRBV6-5
clone size: NA
J gene: TRBJ2-7
D gene: TRBD1
CDR3 DNA: TGTGCCAGCAGTCCCCGGGACAGGAGACGCTACGAGCAGTACTTC
CDR3 protein: CASSPRDRRRYEQYF

V gene: TRBV7-2
clone size: NA
J gene: TRBJ2-1
D gene: TRBD2
CDR3 DNA: TGTGCCAGCAGCCCCTGGCGGAGCGGGGGTTCCTACAATGAGCAGTTCTTC
CDR3 protein: CASSPWRSGGSYNEQFF

V gene: TRBV12-5
clone size: NA
J gene: TRBJ2-3
D gene: NA
CDR3 DNA: TGTGCTAGTGGTCCCACGGCGTACACAGATACGCAGTATTTT
CDR3 protein: CASGPTAYTDTQYF

V gene: TRBV5-4
clone size: NA
J gene: TRBJ1-2
D gene: TRBD1
CDR3 DNA: TGTGCCAGCAGCTTGGTAGCAGGACAGGGAGATGGCTACACCTTC
CDR3 protein: CASSLVAGQGDGYTF

V gene: TRBV5-4
clone size: NA
J gene: TRBJ2-3
D gene: TRBD1
CDR3 DNA: TGTGCCAGCAGCTCGACCGGGCGTGTGACAGGGGGCGATACGCAGTATTTT
CDR3 protein: CASSSTGRVTGGDTQYF

V gene: TRBV29-1
clone size: NA
J gene: TRBJ1-2
D gene: NA
CDR3 DNA: TGCAGCGTTGCCGTACAGGCTTCTAACTATGGCTACACCTTC
CDR3 protein: CSVAVQASNYGYTF

V gene: TRBV7-9
clone size: NA
J gene: TRBJ1-4
D gene: NA
CDR3 DNA: TGTGCCAGCAGCCTAGTGGGGGAAAATGAAAAACTGTTTTTT
CDR3 protein: CASSLVGENEKLFF

V gene: TRBV6-2/TRBV6-3
clone size: NA
J gene: TRBJ2-3
D gene: TRBD1
CDR3 DNA: TGTGCCAGCAGTCACGGGACAGGGTTAACGGATACGCAGTATTTT
CDR3 protein: CASSHGTGLTDTQYF

V gene: TRBV5-1
clone size: once
J gene: TRBJ1-2
D gene: TRBD1
CDR3 DNA: TGCGCCAGCAGCACACCGAGGACAGGGGACTCCGGTAGGACTTTCGATGGCTACACCTTC
CDR3 protein: CASSTPRTGDSGRTFDGYTF